The 18 T cell receptor beta chains given below trace back to one sample, sequenced in a study of T-cell reconstitution after alpha-beta-depleted transplantation in children (dated by TCRdb to about 2016). This specimen's treatment or condition label, per the study, means: allogeneic hematopoietic cell transplantation with graft depleted of TCRalphabeta T cells and CD19 B cells. Libraries were prepared through PCR. TCRdb lists the instrument as Illumina HiSeq 2500. To normalize quantification of the TCRbeta repertoire, the TCR libraries were built with molecular barcoding that relied on unique molecular identifiers. TCRdb reran the public reads through fastp at Q25 and MiXCR, keeping productive beta chains. Rows with one shared CDR3 protein collapse into an entry with the most common genes and DNA. In all, the sample holds approximately 630,000 distinct CDR3 sequences, and about an eighth of those were seen once. The top ten clonotypes cover approximately 0.8% of the sample.

The specimen was PBMCs, collected before TCRalphabeta/CD19-depleted stem cell transplant. All receptors derive from a girl aged 2-15 years with congenital amegakaryocytic thrombocytopenia, due to receive a stem cell transplant.

This clonotype was observed many times. The V and J genes are TRBV20-1 and TRBJ1-5; the match to TRBD1 covers 9 bases. The germline V gene encodes CDR1 DFQATT and CDR2 SNEGSKA (reference sequence). The CDR3 sequence is 15 residues long. V was pared by 4 bases and J by 5 bases, with 9 bases of the junction left unmatched. CDR3 region: CSANPTGGLDQPQHF. CDR3 DNA: TGCAGTGCTAACCCAACAGGGGGCTTAGATCAGCCCCAGCATTTT.

This clonotype has only a few counts. The chain links TRBV19 to TRBJ2-1, with 14 nucleotides matching TRBD2. Germline V gives CDR1 LNHDA, CDR2 SQIVND (reference sequence). The CDR3 length is 16 residues. Trimming at V came to 6 bases and at J to 7 bases, leaving 8 bases not matched to a gene. CDR3 sequence: CASSALGTSGSNEQFF. CDR3 bases: TGTGCCAGTAGCGCTCTCGGGACTAGCGGGAGTAATGAGCAGTTCTTC.

This clonotype was observed a few times. The genes are TRBV7-9 and TRBJ2-5; D is uncertain. V was clipped by 1 base and J by 4 bases, with 7 bases between them. The germline gives CDR1 SEHNR, CDR2 FQNEAQ (reference sequence). This CDR3 has 13 residues. The CDR3 nucleotides read TGTGCCAGCAGCTTAGACCCGACAGAGACCCAGTACTTC. Its translation is CASSLDPTETQYF.

The V gene is TRBV28, the J gene TRBJ2-2; D not certain. Germline CDR1 reads MDHEN; CDR2 reads SYDVKM. CDR3 size: 15 residues. Deletions cut 5 bases from V and 0 bases from J, with 10 bases between. In DNA form, the CDR3 reads TGTGCCAGCAGTGCCGACACGACGAACACCGGGGAGCTGTTTTTT. Amino acid sequence: CASSADTTNTGELFF.

In this sample, this clonotype turned up many times. The rearrangement uses TRBV12-3 or TRBV12-4 and TRBJ2-5; a possible D gene is TRBD2 (6 bases). The CDR3 length is 15 residues. Trimming removed 3 bases at V and 2 bases at J, with 13 bases between. The CDR3 DNA follows: TGTGCCAGCAGTTTTTCGGGGAGGCGACAAGAGACCCAGTACTTC. This translates into CASSFSGRRQETQYF.

The chain carries TRBV19 and TRBJ1-5; no definite D call. Trimming took 3 bases from V and 7 from J, leaving 13 bases between them. The CDR3 has 14 amino acids. The V gene's germline CDR1 is LNHDA and CDR2 SQIVND (reference sequence). The DNA of the CDR3 is TGTGCCAGTAGTATCAACGGGGAAGTCCAGCCCCAGCATTTT. Protein product: CASSINGEVQPQHF.

This clonotype was detected a few times. This rearrangement joins TRBV5-1 to TRBJ2-1; D possibly corresponds to TRBD1 (6 bases). The V gene lost 3 bases and the J gene lost 5 bases, with 12 bases spanning the gap. The CDR3 loop spans 14 amino acids. Germline V lookup: CDR1 SGHRS, CDR2 YFSETQ. The CDR3 bases are TGCGCCAGCAGCTGGGGGCGTGGGGACAATGAGCAGTTCTTC. Encoded protein: CASSWGRGDNEQFF.

This clonotype has just a few counts. The chain combines TRBV12-3 or TRBV12-4 with TRBJ1-1, with TRBD1 matching 7 bases. The CDR3 sequence is 14 residues long. V shed 7 bases, J shed 4 bases, and the junction held 9 bases outside the gene matches. The CDR3 spells CASTAGTESTEAFF. CDR3 nucleotide sequence: TGTGCCAGCACCGCCGGGACAGAAAGCACTGAAGCTTTCTTT.

Details on this clonotype: Just one base apart from a much larger clone, this may be a read error. The rearrangement uses TRBV7-8 and TRBJ2-3, with D perhaps TRBD2 (6 bases). V was clipped by 3 bases and J by 2 bases, with 15 bases between them. This CDR3 spans 16 amino acids. CDR1 is SGHVS and CDR2 is FQNEAQ in the germline V gene. The CDR3, as DNA: TGTGCCAGCAGCTTTTGGCGGGATCGCCACACAGATACGCAGTATTTT. This codes for CASSFWRDRHTDTQYF.

This clonotype was found many times. The chain has TRBV10-3 and TRBJ2-2; a weak D match, TRBD1 (6 bases). The CDR3 extends over 16 amino acids. Germline loops: CDR1 ENHRY, CDR2 SYGVKD. The V gene lost 7 bases and the J gene lost 0 bases, with 15 bases spanning the gap. CDR3 loop: CAIKGFGTSNTGELFF. CDR3 nucleotides: TGTGCCATCAAAGGTTTCGGGACATCGAACACCGGGGAGCTGTTTTTT.

The V gene is TRBV15, the J gene TRBJ2-1, with TRBD2 matching over 10 bases. Germline CDR1 is LNHNV and CDR2 is YYDKDF (reference sequence). The CDR3 runs to 14 residues. Trimming cost V 6 bases and J 5 bases; bases outside gene matches: 4. CDR3 nucleotides: TGTGCCACCAGAATTCTAGCGGGAGACAATGAGCAGTTCTTC. Encoded protein: CATRILAGDNEQFF.

The CDR3 bases are TGTGCCAGTAGTAACGCAGGATCTAGGGGGGACAATGAGCAGTTCTTC. Translation: CASSNAGSRGDNEQFF. V is TRBV19 and J is TRBJ2-1; D is perhaps TRBD1 or TRBD2 (6 bases each). Trimming pared 4 bases from V and 5 bases from J, leaving 18 bases between. The CDR3 spans 16 residues. CDR1 is LNHDA and CDR2 is SQIVND in the germline V gene (reference sequence).

This rearrangement joins TRBV12-5 to TRBJ2-5, with TRBD1 matching over 9 bases. The germline V gene has CDR1 LGHNT and CDR2 FRNRAP. The V gene end was trimmed by 6 bases and the J gene end by 2 bases; junction bases not matched to a gene: 4. The CDR3 totals 14 residues. The CDR3 nucleotides read TGTGCTAGTGGCCTCGGGACAGGGCAAGAGACCCAGTACTTC. This sequence encodes CASGLGTGQETQYF.

This clonotype was detected only a few times. The chain couples TRBV11-2 to TRBJ2-7; tentative D call: TRBD1 (6 bases). V was cut by 6 bases and J by 4 bases, with 16 bases left in between. Germline-derived CDR1 and CDR2 are SGHAT and FQNNGV. The CDR3 contains 14 residues. CDR3 residues: CASSKGQGFYEQYF. The CDR3 DNA reads TGTGCCAGCAGTAAGGGGCAGGGGTTTTACGAGCAGTACTTC.

This clonotype was seen at least ten times. For the CDR3, the DNA is TGCGCCAGCAGCCGACTACAGAGCTCCTACAATGAGCAGTTCTTC. The encoded protein is CASSRLQSSYNEQFF. The chain links TRBV5-1 to TRBJ2-1; TRBD2 is a possible D gene (5 bases). V dropped 4 bases and J dropped 0 bases, with 11 bases sitting between them. Germline values: CDR1 SGHRS, CDR2 YFSETQ. The CDR3 has 15 residues.

This sequence joins TRBV6-6 and TRBJ1-2; TRBD1 matches 7 bases. Per the germline V gene, CDR1 is MNHNY and CDR2 is SVGAGI (reference sequence). With 5 bases clipped from V and 10 bases from J, the junction kept 7 bases outside the gene matches. The CDR3 covers 12 residues. CDR3 sequence: CASSPGGDDYTF. CDR3 nucleotide sequence: TGTGCCAGCAGTCCAGGGGGGGATGACTACACCTTC.

The chain has TRBV9 and TRBJ2-1; 9 bases map to TRBD1. CDR1 is SGDLS and CDR2 is YYNGEE in the germline V gene. There are 15 residues in the CDR3. V trimming: 4 bases; J trimming: 6 bases; junction bases outside the gene matches: 8. The CDR3 DNA reads as TGTGCCAGCAGCACACGGGACAGGGAATTCAATGAGCAGTTCTTC. Its translation: CASSTRDREFNEQFF.

The CDR3 DNA follows: TGTGCCAGCAGTCCGACAGGCCCCGGTGGGGGCTACACCTTC. Residues: CASSPTGPGGGYTF. The V and J genes are TRBV12-3 or TRBV12-4 and TRBJ1-2; D may be TRBD1 (6 bases). The CDR3 runs to 14 residues. V lost 5 bases, J lost 8 bases, and 18 bases lay in between.